Each of the 6 T cell receptor beta chains below was sequenced from the same sample in a study of Ad26.COV2.S vaccination and SARS-CoV-2 variants. The treatment here: roughly 19 received Ad26.COV2.S at low or high dose, single or two shots; several received placebo; per-sample allocation not given. Collection of the samples took place on day 63 after the first injection of vaccine or placebo. Only in-frame clones appear in the TCRdb table, and some are missing; sequencing was by immunoSEQ multiplex PCR. The sample lists roughly 500,000 clones, about 83% seen once, with 10% to 15% in the top ten. Sequenced here: peripheral blood, sampled in a trial of Ad26.COV2.S vaccine versus placebo. Receptor source: a person aged 18-65 years who received the Ad26.COV2.S COVID-19 vaccine or a placebo.

This chain connects TRBV7-3 to TRBJ2-1, with a tentative D call TRBD1 (6 bases). Per germline, CDR1 SGHTA and CDR2 FQGTGA. This CDR3 region has 15 residues. Trimming cost V 5 bases and J 4 bases, with 15 bases left between them. CDR3 DNA sequence: TGTGCCAGCAGCATGGGGTGGGGGACATACAATGAGCAGTTCTTC. Encoded protein: CASSMGWGTYNEQFF.

The chain joins TRBV19 to TRBJ1-1; D remains unclear. CDR1 and CDR2 from the germline V gene are LNHDA and SQIVND (reference sequence). V was clipped by 7 bases and J by 4 bases, with 13 bases between them. This CDR3 contains 13 residues. Here the CDR3 reads CASKAGPLTEAFF. CDR3 nucleotides: TGTGCCAGTAAAGCCGGACCCCTCACTGAAGCTTTCTTT.

The rearrangement joins TRBV5-5 to TRBJ2-1; D uncertain. The CDR3 covers 16 residues. The ends were cut back, 0 bases at V and 0 bases at J, with 10 bases in the middle. The germline CDR1 and CDR2 sequences are SGHKS and YYEKEE (reference sequence). The DNA of the CDR3 is TGTGCCAGCAGCTTGGGATCATGGAGCTCCTACAATGAGCAGTTCTTC. Translating gives CASSLGSWSSYNEQFF.

The chain carries TRBV28 and TRBJ2-7, with 12 bases matching TRBD2. Germline loops: CDR1 MDHEN, CDR2 SYDVKM. J gave up 3 bases and V 4 bases, and 16 bases lay outside the gene matches. This CDR3 contains 19 residues. The CDR3 nucleotides are TGTGCCAGCAGTTCAATCCCCGGCCTAGCGGGAGGGCCTTTCTACGAGCAGTACTTC. Its protein is CASSSIPGLAGGPFYEQYF.

This chain joins TRBV4-3 and TRBJ2-4; 7 nucleotides agree with TRBD2. From germline, CDR1 is LGHNA and CDR2 YSLEER. The CDR3 totals 16 residues. V trimming: 1 base; J trimming: 1 base; junction bases outside the gene matches: 4. In DNA form, the CDR3 reads TGCGCCAGCAGCCAAGTGACCGGGAGGGCCAAAAACATTCAGTACTTC. Its translation: CASSQVTGRAKNIQYF.

The gene calls are TRBV5-4 and TRBJ1-2, with D possibly TRBD1 on 6 matching bases. Trimming left V 0 bases short and J 5 bases short, with 14 bases between. The germline V gene encodes CDR1 SGHNT and CDR2 YYREEE (reference sequence). This CDR3 has 15 amino acids. CDR3 sequence (DNA): TGTGCCAGCAGCTTGGGGGCAGGGGTAGAATATGGCTACACCTTC. Protein: CASSLGAGVEYGYTF.